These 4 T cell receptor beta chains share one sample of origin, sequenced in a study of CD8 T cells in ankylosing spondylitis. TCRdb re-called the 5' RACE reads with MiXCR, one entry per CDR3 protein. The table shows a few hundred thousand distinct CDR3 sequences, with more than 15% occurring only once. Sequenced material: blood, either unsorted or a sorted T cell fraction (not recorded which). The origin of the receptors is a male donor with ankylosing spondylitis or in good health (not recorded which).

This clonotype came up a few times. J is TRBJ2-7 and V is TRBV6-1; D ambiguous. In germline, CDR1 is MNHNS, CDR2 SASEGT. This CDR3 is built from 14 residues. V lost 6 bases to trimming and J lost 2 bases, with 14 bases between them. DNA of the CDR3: TGTGCCAGCAGCCCGTCGGACGGTACCTACGAGCAGTACTTC. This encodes CASSPSDGTYEQYF.

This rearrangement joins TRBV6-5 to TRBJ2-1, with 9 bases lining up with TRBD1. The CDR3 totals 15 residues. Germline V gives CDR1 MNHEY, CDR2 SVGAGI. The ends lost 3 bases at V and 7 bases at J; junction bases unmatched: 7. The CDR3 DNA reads TGTGCCAGCAGTTATCGGGACAGGGCGTGGAATGAGCAGTTCTTC. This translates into CASSYRDRAWNEQFF.

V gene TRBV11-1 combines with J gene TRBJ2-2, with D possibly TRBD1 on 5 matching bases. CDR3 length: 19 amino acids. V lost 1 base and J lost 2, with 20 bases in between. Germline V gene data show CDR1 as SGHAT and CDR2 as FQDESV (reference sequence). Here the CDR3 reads CASSLGWGSETANTGELFF. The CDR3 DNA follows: TGTGCCAGCAGCTTAGGGTGGGGTTCGGAGACAGCAAACACCGGGGAGCTGTTTTTT.

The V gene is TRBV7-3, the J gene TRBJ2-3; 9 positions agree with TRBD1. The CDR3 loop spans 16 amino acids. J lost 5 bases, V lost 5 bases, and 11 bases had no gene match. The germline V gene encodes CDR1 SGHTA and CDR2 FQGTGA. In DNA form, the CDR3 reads TGTGCCAGCAGCACCCGGACAGGGGAGACTGGAGATACGCAGTATTTT. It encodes CASSTRTGETGDTQYF.